Listed below are T cell receptor beta chains from one sample, sequenced in a study of blood T cell repertoires in COVID-19. Using immunoSEQ multiplex PCR, the repertoire was profiled, and TCRdb retains in-frame clones only, with some absent. The data hold 250,000 or so clones, with nearly 90% observed a single time. The sample was peripheral blood. Receptors originate from a man between 18 and 35 years old with active or convalescent COVID-19. The CDR3 runs from the conserved cysteine through the conserved F or W. D genes are given only for firm matches. Clone size is stated in some rows and not others, as once, few, many or a class when expanded.

clone size	V gene	J gene	D gene	CDR3 DNA	CDR3 protein
few	TRBV19	TRBJ1-5	TRBD1	TGTGCCAGTAGGGTGTGGGCAGGGGGACGAGGACAGCCCCAGCATTTT	CASRVWAGGRGQPQHF
once	TRBV24-1	TRBJ2-3	NA	TGTGCCACCAGTGACCTCGGGGGACTTGGGTTTGATACGCAGTATTTT	CATSDLGGLGFDTQYF
NA	TRBV5-4	TRBJ1-1	TRBD1	TGTGCCAGCAGCCGGGACAGGGGGAACACTGAAGCTTTCTTT	CASSRDRGNTEAFF
NA	TRBV18	TRBJ1-6	NA	TGTGCCAGCTCACCTGCCGGGACACTGAATTCACCCCTCCACTTT	CASSPAGTLNSPLHF
NA	TRBV19	TRBJ2-2	NA	TGTGCCAGTAGTCGCCTTGGTGGAAGCGGCGGGACCGGGGAGCTGTTTTTT	CASSRLGGSGGTGELFF
once	TRBV19	TRBJ2-2	NA	TGTGCCAGTGGAGGGTTCGTCGGGGAGCTGTTTTTT	CASGGFVGELFF
NA	TRBV19	TRBJ2-5	NA	TGTGCCAGTAGTGTAGGGGGGCTAGCGGAAGAGACCCAGTACTTC	CASSVGGLAEETQYF
NA	TRBV3-1/TRBV3-2	TRBJ1-3	TRBD1	TGTGCCAGCAGTGGAGGGGGCGTCGCCATATATTTT	CASSGGGVAIYF
NA	TRBV5-1	TRBJ2-1	NA	TGCGCCAGCAGCTTGGCCTCGGTCTACAATGAGCAGTTCTTC	CASSLASVYNEQFF
NA	TRBV7-3	TRBJ1-2	NA	TGTGCCAGCAGCTTAAGCACGAGTTCGAATGATGGCTACACCTTC	CASSLSTSSNDGYTF
NA	TRBV12-2	TRBJ1-1	NA	TGTGCAAGTCGCTTAGTTACGGGACAGACGAACACTGAAGCTTTCTTT	CASRLVTGQTNTEAFF
NA	TRBV6-5	TRBJ2-1	TRBD2	TGTGCCAGCAGTTACTCGAACCACCTAGCGGGAAATGAGCAGTTCTTC	CASSYSNHLAGNEQFF
few	TRBV19	TRBJ1-5	NA	TGTGCCAGTAGTATGGCGGTAAGCAATCAGCCCCAGCATTTT	CASSMAVSNQPQHF
NA	TRBV6-5	TRBJ1-1	TRBD1	TGTGCCAGCAGTAACGCCGGGACAGGGTTAGCTTTCTTT	CASSNAGTGLAFF
NA	TRBV7-9	TRBJ2-6	TRBD1	TGTGCCAGCAGCTCGGACAGGGGGGCCAACGTCCTGACTTTC	CASSSDRGANVLTF
NA	TRBV5-6	TRBJ1-2	NA	TGTGCCAGCAGCTTGAGCCGACTGCTTATGGTGGACTACACCTTC	CASSLSRLLMVDYTF
NA	TRBV5-4	TRBJ2-7	TRBD1	TGTGCCAGCAGCCTCGGGACAGGGGGCGCGAGTACCTACGAGCAGTACTTC	CASSLGTGGASTYEQYF
NA	TRBV13	TRBJ2-7	TRBD2	TGTGCCAGCAGCTTAGGGGCTAGCGGGAGCAACGAGCAGTACTTC	CASSLGASGSNEQYF
NA	TRBV12-3/TRBV12-4	TRBJ1-2	NA	TGTGCCAGCAGTTATCAGGGGAACTATGGCTACACCTTC	CASSYQGNYGYTF
NA	TRBV7-8	TRBJ2-7	NA	TGTGCCAGCAGCTTAACAGGAAATCACTACGAGCAGTACTTC	CASSLTGNHYEQYF
NA	TRBV28	TRBJ1-1	NA	TGTGCCAGCAGTCCAGAGAGGGGGTACACTGAAGCTTTCTTT	CASSPERGYTEAFF
NA	TRBV7-2	TRBJ2-3	TRBD2	TGTGCCAGCAAGCGGACTAGCGGAGCAGGCACAGATACGCAGTATTTT	CASKRTSGAGTDTQYF